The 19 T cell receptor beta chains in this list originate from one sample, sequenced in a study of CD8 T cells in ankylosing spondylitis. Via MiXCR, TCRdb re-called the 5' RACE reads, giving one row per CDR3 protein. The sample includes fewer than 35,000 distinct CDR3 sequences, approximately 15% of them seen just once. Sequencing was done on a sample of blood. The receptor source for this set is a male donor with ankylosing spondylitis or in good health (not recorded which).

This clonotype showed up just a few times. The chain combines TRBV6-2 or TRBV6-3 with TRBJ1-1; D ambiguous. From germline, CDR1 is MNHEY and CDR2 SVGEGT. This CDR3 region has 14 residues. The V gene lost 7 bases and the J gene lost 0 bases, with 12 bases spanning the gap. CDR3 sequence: CASTEAGVNTEAFF. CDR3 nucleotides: TGTGCCAGCACCGAAGCCGGGGTGAACACTGAAGCTTTCTTT.

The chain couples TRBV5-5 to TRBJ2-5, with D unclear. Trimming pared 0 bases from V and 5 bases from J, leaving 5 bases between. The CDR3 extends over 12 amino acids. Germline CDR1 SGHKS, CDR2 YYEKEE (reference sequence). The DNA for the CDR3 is TGTGCCAGCAGCTTGGGTTGGGAGACCCAGTACTTC. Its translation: CASSLGWETQYF.

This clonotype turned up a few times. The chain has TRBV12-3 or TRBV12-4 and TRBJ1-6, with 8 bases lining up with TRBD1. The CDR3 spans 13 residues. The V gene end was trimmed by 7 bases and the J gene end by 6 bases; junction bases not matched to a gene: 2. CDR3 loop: CASMDRVNSPLHF. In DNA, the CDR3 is TGTGCCAGCATGGACAGGGTTAATTCACCCCTCCACTTT.

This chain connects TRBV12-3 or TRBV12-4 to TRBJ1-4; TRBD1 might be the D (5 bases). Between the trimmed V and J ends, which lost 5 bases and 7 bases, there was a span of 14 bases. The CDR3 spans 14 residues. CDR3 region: CASSVGGAGEKLFF. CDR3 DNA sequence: TGTGCCAGCAGTGTGGGAGGGGCGGGTGAAAAACTGTTTTTT.

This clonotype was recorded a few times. CDR3 sequence: CASSYGMYRTNPKNTEAFF. CDR3 in DNA: TGTGCCAGCAGTTACGGGATGTACAGAACAAACCCGAAGAACACTGAAGCTTTCTTT. The chain joins TRBV28 to TRBJ1-1, with D unclear. The CDR3 consists of 19 residues. V was pared by 4 bases and J by 1 base, with 25 bases between. Germline loops: CDR1 MDHEN, CDR2 SYDVKM.

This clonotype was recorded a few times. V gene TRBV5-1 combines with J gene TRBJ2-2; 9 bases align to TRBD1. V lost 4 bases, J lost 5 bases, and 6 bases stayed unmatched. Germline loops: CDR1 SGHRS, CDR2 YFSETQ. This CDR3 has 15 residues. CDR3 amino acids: CASSRTGAWTGELFF. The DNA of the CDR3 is TGCGCCAGCAGCCGGACAGGGGCTTGGACCGGGGAGCTGTTTTTT.

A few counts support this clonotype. CDR3 bases: TGTGCCAGCAGTTCAATGACTAGCGGCGAAGAGACCCAGTACTTC. Its translation: CASSSMTSGEETQYF. The rearrangement uses TRBV28 and TRBJ2-5; 9 bases map to TRBD2. CDR1 and CDR2 from the germline V gene are MDHEN and SYDVKM. CDR3 size: 15 residues. V lost 4 bases, J lost 3 bases, and 6 bases stayed unmatched.

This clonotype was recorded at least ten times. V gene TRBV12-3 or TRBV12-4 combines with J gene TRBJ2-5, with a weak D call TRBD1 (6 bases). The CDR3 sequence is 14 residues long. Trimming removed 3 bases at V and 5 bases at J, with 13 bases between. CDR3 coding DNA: TGTGCCAGCAGTTTGACTGTTCAGGGGGAGACCCAGTACTTC. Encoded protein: CASSLTVQGETQYF.

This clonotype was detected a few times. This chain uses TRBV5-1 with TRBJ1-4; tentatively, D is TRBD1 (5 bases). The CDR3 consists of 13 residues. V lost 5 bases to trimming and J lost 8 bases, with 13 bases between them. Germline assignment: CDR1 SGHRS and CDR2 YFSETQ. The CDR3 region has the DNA TGCGCCAGCAGTCGGGGCTTTGGCGAAAAACTGTTTTTT. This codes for CASSRGFGEKLFF.

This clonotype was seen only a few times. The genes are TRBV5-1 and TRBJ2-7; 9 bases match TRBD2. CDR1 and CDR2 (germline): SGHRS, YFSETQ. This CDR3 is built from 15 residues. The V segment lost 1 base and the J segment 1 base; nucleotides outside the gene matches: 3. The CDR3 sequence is CASSLSGGSSYEQYV. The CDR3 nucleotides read TGCGCCAGCAGCTTGAGCGGGGGGTCATCCTACGAGCAGTACGTC.

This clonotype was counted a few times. Here the CDR3 reads CASSSGQGSRELFF. The CDR3 DNA reads as TGTGCCAGCAGTTCCGGACAGGGCAGCAGGGAGCTGTTTTTT. The chain joins TRBV12-3 or TRBV12-4 to TRBJ2-2; TRBD1 matches at 8 bases. This CDR3 is 14 amino acids long. Trimming at V came to 4 bases and at J to 9 bases, leaving 7 bases not matched to a gene.

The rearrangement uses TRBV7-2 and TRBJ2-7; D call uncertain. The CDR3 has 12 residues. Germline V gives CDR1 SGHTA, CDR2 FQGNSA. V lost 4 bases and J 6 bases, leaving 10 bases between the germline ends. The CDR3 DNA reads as TGTGCCAGCAGCTCGGTTAATAGCGAGCAGTACTTC. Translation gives CASSSVNSEQYF.

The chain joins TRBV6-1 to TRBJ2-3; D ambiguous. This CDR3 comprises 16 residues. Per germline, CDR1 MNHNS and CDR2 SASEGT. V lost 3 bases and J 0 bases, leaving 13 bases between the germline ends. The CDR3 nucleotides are TGTGCCAGCAGTGATCCGGACCGCGCTAGCACAGATACGCAGTATTTT. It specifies CASSDPDRASTDTQYF.

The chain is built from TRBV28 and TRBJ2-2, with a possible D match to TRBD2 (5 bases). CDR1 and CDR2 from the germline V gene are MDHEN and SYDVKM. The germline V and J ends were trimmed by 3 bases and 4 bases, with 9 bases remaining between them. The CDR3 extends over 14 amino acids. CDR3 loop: CASSFSAGTGELFF. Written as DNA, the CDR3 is TGTGCCAGCAGTTTCAGTGCGGGCACCGGGGAGCTGTTTTTT.

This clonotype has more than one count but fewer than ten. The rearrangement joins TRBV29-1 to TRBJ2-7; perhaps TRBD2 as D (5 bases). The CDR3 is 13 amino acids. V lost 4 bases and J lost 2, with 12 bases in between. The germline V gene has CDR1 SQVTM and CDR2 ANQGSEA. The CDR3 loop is CSVGSSGTYEQYF. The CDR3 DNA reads TGCAGCGTTGGTAGCAGCGGTACCTACGAGCAGTACTTC.

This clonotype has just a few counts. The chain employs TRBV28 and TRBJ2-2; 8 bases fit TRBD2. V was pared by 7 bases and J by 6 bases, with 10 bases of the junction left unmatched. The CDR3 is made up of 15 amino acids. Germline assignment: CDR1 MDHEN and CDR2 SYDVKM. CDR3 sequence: CASMLHGGAAGELFF. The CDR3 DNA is TGTGCCAGCATGTTGCACGGGGGGGCCGCCGGGGAGCTGTTTTTT.

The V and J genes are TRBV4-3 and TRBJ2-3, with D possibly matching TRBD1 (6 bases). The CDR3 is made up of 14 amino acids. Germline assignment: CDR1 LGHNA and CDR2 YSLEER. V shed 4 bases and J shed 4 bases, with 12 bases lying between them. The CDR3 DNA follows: TGCGCCAGCAGCCCCAGCCCAGGGGCAGATACGCAGTATTTT. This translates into CASSPSPGADTQYF.

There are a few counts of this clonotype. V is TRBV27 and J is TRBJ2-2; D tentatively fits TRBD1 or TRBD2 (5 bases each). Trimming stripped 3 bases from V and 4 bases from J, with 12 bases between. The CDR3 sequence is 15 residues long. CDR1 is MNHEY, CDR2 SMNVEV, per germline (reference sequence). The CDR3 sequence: CASSFQGGFTGELFF. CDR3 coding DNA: TGTGCCAGCAGTTTTCAGGGCGGGTTCACCGGGGAGCTGTTTTTT.

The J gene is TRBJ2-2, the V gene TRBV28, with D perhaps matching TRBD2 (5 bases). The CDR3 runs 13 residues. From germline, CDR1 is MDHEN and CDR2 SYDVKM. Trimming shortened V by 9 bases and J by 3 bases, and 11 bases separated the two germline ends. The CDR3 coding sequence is TGTGCCAGTGTTAGCGAGTACACCGGGGAGCTGTTTTTT. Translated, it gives CASVSEYTGELFF.